Described below is a single TCR beta chain sequence and its context. Its antigen is not known. The data originate from a study of T cells after yellow fever vaccination. Study conclusions and caveats: Post-booster reappearance was seen for most primary-vaccination clones (roughly 96% CD4, 85% to 90% CD8).

TCRdb re-called the 5' RACE reads through MiXCR, storing one row per CDR3 protein. The data show some 200,000 distinct CDR3 sequences, with under 3.5% seen just once and 3.2% held by the top ten. The CDR3 extends over 15 amino acids. Germline V gene data show CDR1 as KGHDR and CDR2 as SFDVKD. With V trimmed by 7 bases and J by 7 bases, 7 bases remained unmatched. Sequences were derived from CD4+ T cells sorted from PBMCs, sampled 10 days after the yellow fever booster vaccination. The sequence was collected from a man aged 18 to 30 who received the YFV17D yellow fever vaccine. The rearrangement uses TRBV24-1 and TRBJ2-1, with TRBD1 matching 12 bases. This chain's CDR3 is CATSGTGGAGNEQFF. CDR3 DNA: TGTGCCACCAGCGGGACAGGGGGCGCCGGAAATGAGCAGTTCTTC.